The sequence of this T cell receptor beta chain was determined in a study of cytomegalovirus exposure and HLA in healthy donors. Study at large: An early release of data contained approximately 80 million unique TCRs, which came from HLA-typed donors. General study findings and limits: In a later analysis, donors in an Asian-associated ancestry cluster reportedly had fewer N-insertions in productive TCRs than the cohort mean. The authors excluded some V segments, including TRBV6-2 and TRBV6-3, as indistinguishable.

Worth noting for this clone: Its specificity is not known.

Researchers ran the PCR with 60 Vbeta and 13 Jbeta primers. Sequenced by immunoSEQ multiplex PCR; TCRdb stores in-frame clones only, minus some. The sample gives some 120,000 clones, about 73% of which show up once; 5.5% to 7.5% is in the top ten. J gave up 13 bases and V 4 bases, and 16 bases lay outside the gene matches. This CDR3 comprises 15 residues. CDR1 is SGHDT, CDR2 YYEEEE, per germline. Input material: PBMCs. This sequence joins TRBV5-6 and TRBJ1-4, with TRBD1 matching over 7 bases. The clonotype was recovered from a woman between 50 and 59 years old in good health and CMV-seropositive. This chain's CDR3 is CASSPPEGGREGLFF. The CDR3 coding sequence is TGTGCCAGCAGCCCACCTGAAGGGGGCCGCGAGGGACTGTTTTTT.